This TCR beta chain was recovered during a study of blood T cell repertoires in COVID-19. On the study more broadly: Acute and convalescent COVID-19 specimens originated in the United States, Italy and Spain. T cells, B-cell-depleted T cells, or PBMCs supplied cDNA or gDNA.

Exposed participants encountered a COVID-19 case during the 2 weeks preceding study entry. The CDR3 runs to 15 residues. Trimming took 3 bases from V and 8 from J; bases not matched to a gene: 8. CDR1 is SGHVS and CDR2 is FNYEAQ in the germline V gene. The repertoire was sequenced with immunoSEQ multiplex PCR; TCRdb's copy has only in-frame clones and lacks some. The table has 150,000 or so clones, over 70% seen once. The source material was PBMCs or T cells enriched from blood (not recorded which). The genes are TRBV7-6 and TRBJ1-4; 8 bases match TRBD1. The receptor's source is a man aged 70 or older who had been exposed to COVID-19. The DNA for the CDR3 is TGTGCCAGCAGCTTTGGGCAGGGGGCGAACGAAAAACTGTTTTTT. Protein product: CASSFGQGANEKLFF.